This TCR beta chain was captured in a study of vaccination and CD4 T cells after COVID-19. Cultured CD4+ T cell DNA was sequenced using the Oncomine TCR Beta short-read assay. TCRdb re-called the PCR reads through MiXCR, storing one row per CDR3 protein. The profile shows about 18,000 distinct CDR3 sequences, about three quarters of them singletons. The germline gives CDR1 SGHVS, CDR2 FQNEAQ. V dropped 3 bases and J dropped 1; count of bases not matched to a gene: 5. The CDR3 consists of 15 residues. In regard to this clonotype: Its matching antigen is unknown.

Specified treatment: approximately nine-day PBMC culture with coronavirus spike peptide pools or control peptides (ViraFEST assay). Each well received 2.1 million or so PBMCs, cultured with roughly 9.4 IU/ml IL-2 and roughly 10 ug/ml peptide pools. This TCR was recovered from a human donor who received a COVID-19 vaccine. This specimen was CD4+ T cells from blood, cultured in vitro, taken after SARS-CoV-2 vaccination. This chain links TRBV7-8 with TRBJ1-2, with TRBD1 matching over 7 bases. CDR3 amino acids: CASSLDRLFNYGYTF. DNA of the CDR3: TGTGCCAGCAGCTTGGACAGGTTATTTAACTATGGCTACACCTTC.